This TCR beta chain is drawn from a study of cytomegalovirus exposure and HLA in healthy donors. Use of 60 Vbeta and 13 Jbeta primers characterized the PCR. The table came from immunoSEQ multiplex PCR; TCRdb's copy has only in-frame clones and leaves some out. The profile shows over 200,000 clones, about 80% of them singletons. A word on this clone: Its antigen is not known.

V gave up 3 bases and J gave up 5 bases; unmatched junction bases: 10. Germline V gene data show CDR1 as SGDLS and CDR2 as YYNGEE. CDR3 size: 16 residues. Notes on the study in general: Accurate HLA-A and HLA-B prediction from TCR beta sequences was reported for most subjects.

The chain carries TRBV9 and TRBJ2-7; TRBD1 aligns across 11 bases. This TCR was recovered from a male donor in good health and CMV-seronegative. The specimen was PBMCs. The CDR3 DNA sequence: TGTGCCAGCAGCGCCCGCTTTGGACAGGGGGCCGACGAGCAGTACTTC. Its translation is CASSARFGQGADEQYF.